In this sample, the clone carrying this T cell receptor (beta chain) turned up once. Its antigen is not identified. The sample belongs to a study of chemoradiotherapy in HPV16-positive cancers. Notes on the study in general: For HPV16-positive patients, expanding HPV-responsive T cells associated with longer recurrence-free survival.

J was trimmed by 3 bases and V by 4 bases; bases with no gene match: 6. The CDR3 sequence is 14 residues long. Germline lookup yields CDR1 SGHDT and CDR2 YYEEEE. TCRdb's copy holds only in-frame clones and misses some; the assay was immunoSEQ multiplex PCR. This table has approximately 2,500 clones, about 83% appearing once. The sample was tumor tissue, taken from a patient who underwent chemoradiotherapy. The chain carries TRBV5-6 and TRBJ2-7; the match to TRBD2 covers 8 bases. The receptor was isolated from a human donor with HPV-associated anogenital cancer. The CDR3 loop reads CASSPVGRGYEQYV. DNA for the CDR3: TGTGCCAGCAGCCCGGTCGGGAGGGGCTACGAGCAGTACGTC.